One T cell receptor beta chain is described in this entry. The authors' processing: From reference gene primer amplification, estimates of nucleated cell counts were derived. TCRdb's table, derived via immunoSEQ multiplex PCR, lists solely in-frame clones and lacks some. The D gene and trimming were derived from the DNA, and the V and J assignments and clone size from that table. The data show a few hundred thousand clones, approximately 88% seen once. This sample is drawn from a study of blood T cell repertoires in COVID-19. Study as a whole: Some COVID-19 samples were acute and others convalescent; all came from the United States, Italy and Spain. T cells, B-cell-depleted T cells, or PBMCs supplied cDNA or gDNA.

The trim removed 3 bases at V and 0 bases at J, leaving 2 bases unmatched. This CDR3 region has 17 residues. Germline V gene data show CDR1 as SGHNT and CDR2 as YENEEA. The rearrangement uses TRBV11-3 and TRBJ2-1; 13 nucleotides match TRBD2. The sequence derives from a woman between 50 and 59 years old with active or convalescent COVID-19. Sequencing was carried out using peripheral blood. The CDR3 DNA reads TGTGCCAGCAGCTTTGGACTAGCGGGAGACTCCTACAATGAGCAGTTCTTC. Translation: CASSFGLAGDSYNEQFF.